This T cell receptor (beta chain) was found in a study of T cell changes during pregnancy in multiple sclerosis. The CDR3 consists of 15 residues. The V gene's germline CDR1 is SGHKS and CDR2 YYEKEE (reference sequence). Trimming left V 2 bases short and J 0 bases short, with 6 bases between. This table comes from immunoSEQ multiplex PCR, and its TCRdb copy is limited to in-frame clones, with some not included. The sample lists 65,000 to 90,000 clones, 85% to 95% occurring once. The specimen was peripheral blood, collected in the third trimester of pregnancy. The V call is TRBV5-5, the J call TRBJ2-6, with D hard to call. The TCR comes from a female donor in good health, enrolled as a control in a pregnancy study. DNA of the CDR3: TGTGCCAGCAGCTTCCTGAGCTCTGGGGCCAACGTCCTGACTTTC. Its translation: CASSFLSSGANVLTF.